The 5 T cell receptor beta chains below were found in one sample sequenced in a study of blood T cell repertoires in COVID-19. Some clones are missing from TCRdb's copy, which holds only in-frame ones; the method was immunoSEQ multiplex PCR. This sample yields roughly 260,000 clones, of which 80% to 90% are seen a single time; approximately 2.2% belongs to the top ten. The sample consisted of peripheral blood. These receptors were taken from a woman aged 50 to 65 with acute or convalescent COVID-19.

V and J are TRBV3-1 (or the pseudogene TRBV3-2) and TRBJ1-3; a possible D gene is TRBD1 (5 bases). The germline V gene has CDR1 LGHDT and CDR2 YNNKEL (reference sequence). V was clipped by 0 bases and J by 2 bases, with 8 bases between them. This CDR3 contains 15 residues. The chain's CDR3 is CASSQDVGAGNTIYF. The CDR3 region has the DNA TGTGCCAGCAGCCAAGATGTAGGGGCTGGAAACACCATATATTTT.

The chain carries TRBV6-5 and TRBJ2-5; D is possibly TRBD1 (6 bases). The germline V and J ends were trimmed by 7 bases and 5 bases, with 14 bases remaining between them. The CDR3 runs to 13 residues. Per germline, CDR1 MNHEY and CDR2 SVGAGI. The CDR3 here is CASTGRGEETQYF. As DNA, the CDR3 is TGTGCCAGCACGGGCAGGGGAGAGGAGACCCAGTACTTC.

The rearrangement links TRBV4-3 to TRBJ1-2; D ambiguous. Trimming shortened V by 1 base and J by 2 bases, and 11 bases separated the two germline ends. This CDR3 has 15 residues. CDR1 and CDR2 (germline): LGHNA, YSLEER. DNA for the CDR3: TGCGCCAGCAGCCAAGTGGCAGGCGAAAACTATGGCTACACCTTC. Translating it yields CASSQVAGENYGYTF.

This chain joins TRBV7-2 and TRBJ2-1; D is undetermined. The length of the CDR3 is 15 residues. V was trimmed by 2 bases and J by 6 bases, leaving 14 bases between them. Germline loops: CDR1 SGHTA, CDR2 FQGNSA. The CDR3 loop is CASSLSLGSGNEQFF. CDR3 DNA sequence: TGTGCCAGCAGCTTATCATTAGGATCAGGCAATGAGCAGTTCTTC.

This clone was seen a handful of times. The rearrangement uses TRBV11-2 and TRBJ2-7, with D perhaps matching TRBD2 (6 bases). The CDR3 sequence is 12 residues long. Trimming took off 1 base at V and 5 bases at J, with 6 bases between the two ends. Germline V gives CDR1 SGHAT, CDR2 FQNNGV. In DNA form, the CDR3 reads TGTGCCAGCAGCTTAGGGAGGGACGAGCAGTACTTC. It yields the protein CASSLGRDEQYF.